This is a list of T cell receptor beta chains from one sample in a study of blood T cells in healthy people across ages. TCRdb reprocessed the 5' RACE reads with MiXCR, giving one entry per CDR3 protein. The top ten hold around 8% of the sample, which has some 1.4 million distinct CDR3 sequences, approximately 38% seen once. Sequences were obtained from blood. The receptor set was obtained from a woman aged 18 to 35 in good health. Both conserved end residues are part of each CDR3. The order of the fields is J gene, clone size, V gene, D gene, CDR3 DNA, CDR3 protein. A D gene is named only where the DNA matches it firmly. Not every row has a clone size; where given, it reads once, few, many or a size class.

TRBJ2-7 | few | TRBV10-2 | NA | TGCGCCACCAGGATGGTAGACGAGCAGTACTTC | CATRMVDEQYF
TRBJ1-5 | few | TRBV7-2 | NA | TGTGCCAGCAGCCTAGCCTTAGGACACGGCAATCAGCCCCAGCATTTT | CASSLALGHGNQPQHF
TRBJ2-1 | NA | TRBV5-6 | NA | TGTGCCAGCAGTATCCAGGGTTCGCAGTTCTTC | CASSIQGSQFF
TRBJ1-6 | NA | TRBV7-2 | NA | TGTGCCAGCAGCTTAAACAGGGCTAATTCACCCCTCCACTTT | CASSLNRANSPLHF
TRBJ1-1 | NA | TRBV4-2 | NA | TGTGCCAGCAGCCAAAGCTTAGGAAGTGAAGCTTTCTTT | CASSQSLGSEAFF
TRBJ2-7 | few | TRBV12-3/TRBV12-4 | TRBD2 | TGTGCCAGCAGTTATCAAGCGGGAGGGCTCAACGAGCAGTACTTC | CASSYQAGGLNEQYF
TRBJ2-1 | NA | TRBV12-3/TRBV12-4 | NA | TGTGCCAGCAGTCCAGAGACACCGACCCACTCCTACAATGAGCAGTTCTTC | CASSPETPTHSYNEQFF
TRBJ1-3 | NA | TRBV6-6 | TRBD1 | TGTGCCAGCAGTAGGGGGCAGAACAATGGAAACACCATATATTTT | CASSRGQNNGNTIYF
TRBJ2-3 | few | TRBV6-1 | TRBD1 | TGTGCCAATGAGCCCAGGGGGGGGACAGGGGATACGCAGTATTTT | CANEPRGGTGDTQYF
TRBJ2-4 | NA | TRBV2 | NA | TGTGCCAGCAGTGGAGGGAGATTAAGAAACATTCAGTACTTC | CASSGGRLRNIQYF
TRBJ1-2 | once | TRBV30 | TRBD1 | TGTGCCTGGGGGTACCCCGGGACAGGGTCCGGCTACACCTTC | CAWGYPGTGSGYTF
TRBJ2-1 | few | TRBV11-2 | NA | TGTGCCAGCAGCGCTGGGTATGAGCAGTTCTTC | CASSAGYEQFF
TRBJ1-4 | NA | TRBV5-1 | NA | TGCGCCAGCAGCTTGGAAGGGACGCCTCCGGAAAAACTGTTTTTT | CASSLEGTPPEKLFF
TRBJ1-1 | NA | TRBV20-1 | NA | TGCAGTGCTAGTCCCCCGGGGCAGGACACTGAAGCTTTCTTT | CSASPPGQDTEAFF
TRBJ2-5 | NA | TRBV28 | TRBD2 | TGTGCCAGCAGTTTAGCTAGCGGGAGTTTGGAGACCCAGTACTTC | CASSLASGSLETQYF
TRBJ1-5 | NA | TRBV15 | NA | TGTGCCACCAGCACCCGGACAGATAGCAATCAGCCCCAGCATTTT | CATSTRTDSNQPQHF
TRBJ1-5 | NA | TRBV6-6 | NA | TGTGCCAGCAGCGACGGGACGGCCAGCAATCAGCCCCAGCATTTT | CASSDGTASNQPQHF
TRBJ2-7 | NA | TRBV10-3 | NA | TGTGCCATCAGCCCCTCGCAGCGCCCGACCTACGAGCAGTACTTC | CAISPSQRPTYEQYF
TRBJ2-3 | few | TRBV29-1 | NA | TGCAGCGTCCCGGACGGGTTCACAGATACGCAGTATTTT | CSVPDGFTDTQYF
TRBJ1-1 | few | TRBV28 | NA | TGTGCCAGTTATGGCCTGAACACTGAAGCTTTCTTT | CASYGLNTEAFF
TRBJ1-2 | NA | TRBV7-9 | TRBD1 | TGTGCCAGCAGCTCGCAACGGACAGGTCGAGGCTACACCTTC | CASSSQRTGRGYTF
TRBJ2-1 | few | TRBV4-1 | NA | TGCGCCAGCACCGGGAACTACAATGAGCAGTTCTTC | CASTGNYNEQFF